This T cell receptor beta chain is drawn from a study of early T cells in non-severe SARS-CoV-2 infection. About the research overall: The authors sequenced bulk RNA from unsorted whole blood, leaving chains unpaired.

cDNA molecules, individually, were tagged with unique molecular identifiers. TCRdb reprocessed the 5' RACE reads via MiXCR and lists one record per CDR3 protein. The table has fewer than 85,000 distinct CDR3 sequences, roughly 15% seen once. This CDR3 has 14 residues. The sequence was obtained from an adult who was a healthcare worker with PCR-confirmed SARS-CoV-2 infection or an uninfected control (not recorded which). This chain connects TRBV21-1 to TRBJ2-2; TRBD2 is the table's D call, not checked against the DNA. TRBV21-1 is a recognized pseudogene. Material for sequencing was whole blood. The CDR3 loop is CASSRVGGTGELFF. DNA for the CDR3: TGTGCCAGCAGCAGAGTAGGCGGGACCGGGGAGCTGTTTTTT.